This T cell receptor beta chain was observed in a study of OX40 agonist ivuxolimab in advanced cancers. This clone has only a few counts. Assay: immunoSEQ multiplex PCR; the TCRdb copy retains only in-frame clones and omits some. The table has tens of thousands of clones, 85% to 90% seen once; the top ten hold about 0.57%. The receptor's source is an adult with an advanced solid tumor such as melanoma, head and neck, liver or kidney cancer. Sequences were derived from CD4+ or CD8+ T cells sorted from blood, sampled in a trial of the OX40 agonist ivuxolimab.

Here the CDR3 reads CATSRVGTGGWHDNQPQHF. CDR3 sequence (DNA): TGTGCCACCAGCAGAGTAGGGACAGGGGGATGGCATGACAATCAGCCCCAGCATTTT. The gene calls are TRBV15 and TRBJ1-5; 11 bases are shared with TRBD1. The CDR3 consists of 19 residues. After removal of 1 base from V and 3 bases from J, the junction contained 11 bases not matched to a gene. Germline values: CDR1 LNHNV, CDR2 YYDKDF (reference sequence).